The entry below gives a single TCR beta chain sequence along with its context. The entry originates in a study of blood T cell repertoires in COVID-19. Study information: Sites in the United States, Italy and Spain provided acute and convalescent COVID-19 samples.

Authors' methods: Scientists estimated how many nucleated cells there were by amplifying reference gene primers. Here immunoSEQ multiplex PCR was the method, and the copy in TCRdb shows in-frame clones only, minus some. V and J calls and clone size follow that table, whereas D and trimming were derived from the DNA. The sample has some 310,000 clones, about 90% seen once. Trimming left V 2 bases short and J 0 bases short, with 13 bases between. Germline CDR1 is MNHEY and CDR2 is SMNVEV (reference sequence). CDR3 length equals 16 residues. Seattle patients were enrolled during active infection and followed longitudinally.

The receptor's source is a woman under 40 with COVID-19, enrolled during active disease. This chain links TRBV27 with TRBJ1-1; D may be TRBD1 (5 bases). The sequencing input was peripheral blood. CDR3 coding DNA: TGTGCCAGCAGTTTAAGGGCGGGGGGGGTGAACACTGAAGCTTTCTTT. This gives the protein CASSLRAGGVNTEAFF.